Listed here are 27 T cell receptor beta chains from one sample, sequenced in a study of shared clonotypes between healthy human individuals. Produced via immunoSEQ multiplex PCR; TCRdb's table is partial and in-frame only. Counted here are 2.3 million or so clones, approximately 93% occurring once; the ten biggest clones make up under 0.45%. The sample comprised naive CD4+ T cells from PBMCs. Subset: CD45RA+ positively selected. The origin of the receptors is a man aged 18-30 years in good health. Some clones in this sample may be carry-over from other donors' samples.

This clone showed up just a few times. The gene calls are TRBV19 and TRBJ2-7; 9 bases align to TRBD1. Germline V lookup: CDR1 LNHDA, CDR2 SQIVND (reference sequence). Unmatched junction bases numbered 2, after V lost 4 bases and J lost 1 base. The CDR3 is 14 amino acids. Here the CDR3 reads CASSKGTGSYEQYF. CDR3 nucleotides: TGTGCCAGTAGTAAGGGGACAGGGTCCTACGAGCAGTACTTC.

The J gene is TRBJ2-5, the V gene TRBV6-5, with TRBD2 matching 7 bases. Germline loops: CDR1 MNHEY, CDR2 SVGAGI. J was trimmed by 5 bases and V by 7 bases; bases with no gene match: 7. The CDR3 length is 13 residues. The DNA for the CDR3 is TGTGCCAGCACCCGACTAGCTACGGAGACCCAGTACTTC. It yields the protein CASTRLATETQYF.

The chain combines TRBV19 with TRBJ2-6; the D is unclear. CDR3 length: 17 residues. Germline V gene sequence: CDR1 LNHDA, CDR2 SQIVND (reference sequence). V dropped 4 bases and J dropped 4 bases, with 17 bases sitting between them. The CDR3 bases are TGTGCCAGTAGTACGCGCTTTAGGATTTCCGGGGCCAACGTCCTGACTTTC. Protein: CASSTRFRISGANVLTF. Combining the CDR3 with reference TRBV19 and TRBJ2-6 gives the whole variable domain DGGITQSPKYLFRKEGQNVTLSCEQNLNHDAMYWYRQDPGQGLRLIYYSQIVNDFQKGDIAEGYSVSREKKESFPLTVTSAQKNPTAFYLCASSTRFRISGANVLTFGAGSRLTVL.

The genes are TRBV4-3 and TRBJ1-1; D is unclear. Trimming took 1 base from V and 1 from J, leaving 13 bases between them. The CDR3 is made up of 16 amino acids. Germline-derived CDR1 and CDR2 are LGHNA and YSLEER. CDR3 sequence: CASSQGFGQWNTEAFF. In nucleotides, the CDR3 is TGCGCCAGCAGCCAAGGGTTCGGCCAGTGGAACACTGAAGCTTTCTTT.

The rearrangement joins TRBV2 to TRBJ2-3; 12 bases match TRBD2. Losses at the gene ends were 6 bases for V and 4 bases for J; bases not matched to a gene: 8. The CDR3 sequence is 16 residues long. Per the germline V gene, CDR1 is SNHLY and CDR2 is FYNNEI. Written as DNA, the CDR3 is TGTGCCAGCAGCGCGGAGACTAGCGGGAGCGCAGATACGCAGTATTTT. Translated: CASSAETSGSADTQYF.

The chain recombines TRBV18 with TRBJ2-5; D might be TRBD1 (5 bases). This CDR3 comprises 14 residues. The germline gives CDR1 KGHSH, CDR2 LQKENI. V lost 0 bases to trimming and J lost 3 bases, with 8 bases between them. The chain's CDR3 is CASSPPVDKETQYF. CDR3 in DNA: TGTGCCAGCTCACCACCTGTGGACAAAGAGACCCAGTACTTC. Combining the CDR3 with reference TRBV18 and TRBJ2-5 gives the whole variable domain NAGVMQNPRHLVRRRGQEARLRCSPMKGHSHVYWYRQLPEEGLKFMVYLQKENIIDESGMPKERFSAEFPKEGPSILRIQQVVRGDSAAYFCASSPPVDKETQYFGPGTRLLVL.

The chain links TRBV7-2 to TRBJ2-3, with 9 bases identical to TRBD2. Germline V gene data show CDR1 as SGHTA and CDR2 as FQGNSA. Germline trimming cut 5 bases from V and 5 bases from J; bases unmatched to any gene: 8. The CDR3 is 15 residues long. CDR3 DNA sequence: TGTGCCAGCAGCACCCCGGGACTAGCTGGAGATACGCAGTATTTT. Encoded protein: CASSTPGLAGDTQYF.

The chain combines TRBV18 with TRBJ2-6; D may match TRBD1 or TRBD2 (5 bases each). Germline CDR1 reads KGHSH; CDR2 reads LQKENI. V lost 3 bases and J 5 bases, leaving 14 bases between the germline ends. CDR3 length: 16 amino acids. CDR3 region: CASSPGDLFRANVLTF. The CDR3 nucleotides read TGTGCCAGCTCACCGGGGGACCTCTTTCGGGCCAACGTCCTGACTTTC.

This sequence joins TRBV7-2 and TRBJ2-2; D possibly corresponds to TRBD1 (5 bases). In germline, CDR1 is SGHTA, CDR2 FQGNSA. CDR3 length: 16 amino acids. V was pared by 3 bases and J by 0 bases, with 11 bases between. CDR3 region: CASSFDWGANTGELFF. The CDR3 DNA is TGTGCCAGCAGCTTTGATTGGGGCGCGAACACCGGGGAGCTGTTTTTT.

The chain carries TRBV27 and TRBJ2-7; 7 bases fit TRBD2. V gave up 6 bases and J gave up 2 bases; unmatched junction bases: 13. This CDR3 region has 16 residues. From germline, CDR1 is MNHEY and CDR2 SMNVEV (reference sequence). Here the CDR3 DNA reads TGTGCCAGCAGACCCCTCTGGCGGGGAGGGACCTACGAGCAGTACTTC. Amino acids: CASRPLWRGGTYEQYF.

CDR3 sequence: CASSLAITGGQETQYF. The CDR3 region has the DNA TGTGCCAGCAGCTTAGCGATTACAGGGGGCCAAGAGACCCAGTACTTC. The rearrangement links TRBV7-2 to TRBJ2-5, with 8 positions matching TRBD1. Germline CDR1 reads SGHTA; CDR2 reads FQGNSA. This CDR3 has 16 residues. V lost 0 bases, J lost 1 base, and 4 bases stayed unmatched.

The chain uses TRBV5-4 and TRBJ2-7; D could derive from TRBD1 or TRBD2 (5 bases each). Trimming cost V 5 bases and J 2 bases, with 14 bases left between them. CDR1 is SGHNT, CDR2 YYREEE, per germline (reference sequence). The CDR3 loop spans 14 amino acids. CDR3 nucleotide sequence: TGTGCCAGCAGTGGGGGAGAACAGCCCTACGAGCAGTACTTC. Amino acids: CASSGGEQPYEQYF.

The gene calls are TRBV5-1 and TRBJ1-3, with D hard to call. CDR1 SGHRS and CDR2 YFSETQ come from the germline V gene. Deletions cut 4 bases from V and 4 bases from J, with 15 bases between. The CDR3 runs 15 residues. The CDR3 coding sequence is TGCGCCAGCAGCCAGGATACACCGGCGGGAAACACCATATATTTT. This codes for CASSQDTPAGNTIYF.

This sequence joins TRBV19 and TRBJ1-5; D unclear. CDR3 length: 15 residues. The ends were cut back, 5 bases at V and 2 bases at J, with 13 bases in the middle. CDR1 and CDR2 from the germline V gene are LNHDA and SQIVND (reference sequence). The CDR3 protein is CASSLQAVRNQPQHF. CDR3 DNA sequence: TGTGCCAGTAGTTTGCAGGCAGTGCGCAATCAGCCCCAGCATTTT.

The chain recombines TRBV28 with TRBJ2-7, with a tentative D call TRBD2 (5 bases). CDR1 MDHEN and CDR2 SYDVKM come from the germline V gene. This CDR3 spans 15 amino acids. Trimming pared 3 bases from V and 0 bases from J, leaving 12 bases between. Here the CDR3 DNA reads TGTGCCAGCAGTTTTCGGCGGGCGAGCTCCTACGAGCAGTACTTC. This gives the protein CASSFRRASSYEQYF.

The chain recombines TRBV18 with TRBJ2-7; 11 bases match TRBD1. CDR1 and CDR2 (germline): KGHSH, LQKENI. Germline trimming cut 6 bases from V and 0 bases from J; bases unmatched to any gene: 4. CDR3 length: 15 amino acids. The DNA of the CDR3 is TGTGCCAGCTCGCGGACAGGGGGCCTCTCCTACGAGCAGTACTTC. The encoded protein is CASSRTGGLSYEQYF.

The gene calls are TRBV7-3 and TRBJ1-1, with a weak D call TRBD1 (6 bases). The CDR3 spans 20 residues. With 4 bases removed from V and 0 bases from J, the gap between germline ends came to 27 bases. Germline V gene data show CDR1 as SGHTA and CDR2 as FQGTGA. The CDR3 bases are TGTGCCAGCAGCTATAGTAGCCCCATGGGTAGCACAGGGATGAACACTGAAGCTTTCTTT. This encodes CASSYSSPMGSTGMNTEAFF.

V is TRBV30 and J is TRBJ2-1; 13 bases match TRBD2. There are 15 residues in the CDR3. Germline trimming cut 7 bases from V and 8 bases from J; bases unmatched to any gene: 11. The germline CDR1 and CDR2 sequences are GTSNPN and SVGIG (reference sequence). The CDR3 DNA sequence: TGTGCCTCCTTGACTAGCGGGAGGATGAGCGATGAGCAGTTCTTC. This gives the protein CASLTSGRMSDEQFF.

The chain uses TRBV30 and TRBJ2-5; tentatively, D is TRBD2 (5 bases). The J call may be incorrect, as the DNA end agrees better with TRBJ2-7. Germline V CDR1 and CDR2: GTSNPN, SVGIG (reference sequence). The CDR3 has 14 amino acids. The CDR3 sequence is CAWSVGYPGNEQYF. In DNA form, the CDR3 reads TGTGCCTGGAGTGTAGGGTATCCGGGAAACGAGCAGTACTTC.

This chain links TRBV11-2 with TRBJ1-2; possible D gene TRBD1, 5 bases. With 5 bases removed from V and 8 bases from J, the gap between germline ends came to 18 bases. Germline lookup yields CDR1 SGHAT and CDR2 FQNNGV. This CDR3 is 14 amino acids long. CDR3 residues: CASSPLGTLLGYTF. For the CDR3, the DNA is TGTGCCAGCAGCCCATTAGGGACTTTATTGGGCTACACCTTC. Full variable domain (missing parts from reference TRBV11-2 and TRBJ1-2): EAGVAQSPRYKIIEKRQSVAFWCNPISGHATLYWYQQILGQGPKLLIQFQNNGVVDDSQLPKDRFSAERLKGVDSTLKIQPAKLEDSAVYLCASSPLGTLLGYTFGSGTRLTVV.

V is TRBV18 and J is TRBJ2-1; 8 nucleotides align to TRBD2. V was pared by 2 bases and J by 6 bases, with 6 bases of the junction left unmatched. CDR3 length: 15 amino acids. The germline V gene encodes CDR1 KGHSH and CDR2 LQKENI. CDR3 sequence (DNA): TGTGCCAGCTCACCAATACTAGCGGAGATCAATGAGCAGTTCTTC. Its translation is CASSPILAEINEQFF. Looking up the rest from reference TRBV18 and TRBJ2-1 gives the full variable domain: NAGVMQNPRHLVRRRGQEARLRCSPMKGHSHVYWYRQLPEEGLKFMVYLQKENIIDESGMPKERFSAEFPKEGPSILRIQQVVRGDSAAYFCASSPILAEINEQFFGPGTRLTVL.

V and J are TRBV5-6 and TRBJ2-7, with no clear D. Germline V gene data show CDR1 as SGHDT and CDR2 as YYEEEE. The V end lost 1 base, the J end lost 2 bases, and 4 bases lay between the germline ends. The CDR3 spans 12 residues. The CDR3 DNA is TGTGCCAGCAGCTTGTGGCCCTACGAGCAGTACTTC. This encodes CASSLWPYEQYF.

To note about this clone: The sample has other DNA sequences that encode this CDR3 too. J is TRBJ2-3 and V is TRBV5-1; D ambiguous. The CDR3 is made up of 13 amino acids. V was trimmed by 0 bases and J by 4 bases, leaving 6 bases between them. The germline V gene encodes CDR1 SGHRS and CDR2 YFSETQ. The CDR3 DNA reads TGCGCCAGCAGCTTGGCGATCGCAGATACGCAGTATTTT. Protein sequence: CASSLAIADTQYF.

The genes are TRBV12-1 and TRBJ2-7; the table assigns TRBD2, which was not confirmed against the DNA. TRBV12-1 constitutes a pseudogene. The CDR3 sequence is 19 residues long. CDR3 coding DNA: TGTGCCAGCAGCTTGGGCGGGACTAGCGTGAGCCTCCTCCTTTGCGAGCAGTACTTC. The encoded protein is CASSLGGTSVSLLLCEQYF.

In its sample, this clone was seen once. V and J are TRBV5-4 and TRBJ2-3; the match to TRBD2 covers 8 bases. Per the germline V gene, CDR1 is SGHNT and CDR2 is YYREEE (reference sequence). The ends lost 1 base at V and 2 bases at J; junction bases unmatched: 6. CDR3 length: 16 amino acids. The CDR3 DNA reads as TGTGCCAGCAGCTTGACCGGGACTAGACACACAGATACGCAGTATTTT. This gives the protein CASSLTGTRHTDTQYF.

This sequence joins TRBV18 and TRBJ2-7; 9 positions match TRBD2. CDR3 length: 17 amino acids. The trim removed 2 bases at V and 4 bases at J, leaving 12 bases unmatched. Germline CDR1 reads KGHSH; CDR2 reads LQKENI. This chain's CDR3 is CASSPMSLAGSPYEQYF. The CDR3 coding sequence is TGTGCCAGCTCACCAATGTCACTAGCGGGCTCTCCGTACGAGCAGTACTTC. The full variable domain, in which reference TRBV18 and TRBJ2-7 provide the parts outside the CDR3, is NAGVMQNPRHLVRRRGQEARLRCSPMKGHSHVYWYRQLPEEGLKFMVYLQKENIIDESGMPKERFSAEFPKEGPSILRIQQVVRGDSAAYFCASSPMSLAGSPYEQYFGPGTRLTVT.

This sequence joins TRBV19 and TRBJ1-2; maybe TRBD1 (5 bases). The CDR3 runs 13 residues. The germline V and J ends were trimmed by 6 bases and 3 bases, with 11 bases remaining between them. CDR1 LNHDA and CDR2 SQIVND come from the germline V gene (reference sequence). The CDR3 nucleotides are TGTGCCAGTAGGGGGCAGGGCGACTATGGCTACACCTTC. It encodes CASRGQGDYGYTF.